This T cell receptor beta chain was retrieved from a study of cytomegalovirus exposure and HLA in healthy donors. About the research overall: From donors who were HLA-typed, an early data release held around 80 million unique TCRs.

The study's findings and limits: A later analysis found most CMV-associated TCR beta chains apparently HLA-restricted. In a later analysis, across HLA loci, associated TCR counts were highest for DRB1, lowest for HLA-C. What was likely a sequencing artifact was a cluster of highly shared sequence variants.

Remarks on this clone: Its specificity is not known.

Germline V CDR1 and CDR2: SGHTA, FQGNSA. This CDR3 comprises 14 residues. V was clipped by 7 bases and J by 6 bases, with 16 bases between them. Both 60 Vbeta primers and 13 Jbeta primers went into the PCR. Using immunoSEQ multiplex PCR, the repertoire was profiled, and TCRdb retains in-frame clones only, with some absent. The sample has 100,000 to 150,000 clones, roughly 72% seen once. What was sequenced was PBMCs. The V and J genes are TRBV7-2 and TRBJ2-1; possibly TRBD2 for D (6 bases). This sequence originates from a woman in her fifties or sixties in good health and CMV-seropositive. The CDR3 DNA sequence: TGTGCCAGCACCGGAGGGCCGGTGGGCAATGAGCAGTTCTTC. As protein: CASTGGPVGNEQFF.